The clone carrying this T cell receptor (beta chain) was counted a single time. All donors participated as healthy donors of bone marrow. The sample belongs to a study of cytomegalovirus exposure and HLA in healthy donors. Study at large: Most genotyped donors, 81% of around 370, had Caucasian-associated genetic ancestry.

Looked up from germline, CDR1 is MNHEY and CDR2 is SMNVEV (reference sequence). V shed 8 bases and J shed 5 bases, with 12 bases lying between them. The CDR3 loop spans 12 amino acids. 60 Vbeta and 13 Jbeta primers were used in PCR. Clones were sequenced by immunoSEQ multiplex PCR, and TCRdb holds only the in-frame ones, with some missing. The sample contains about 110,000 clones, less than 80% of which appear only once. This TCR came from a man aged 30 to 45 in good health and CMV-seropositive. Sequenced: PBMCs. The rearrangement uses TRBV27 and TRBJ1-1; D might be TRBD1 (6 bases). CDR3 sequence (DNA): TGTGCCAGCCAAAATAGGGGGACTGAAGCTTTCTTT. Encoded protein: CASQNRGTEAFF.